Listed below are T cell receptor beta chains from one sample, sequenced in a study of T cell responses to AZD1222 COVID-19 vaccine. Generated by immunoSEQ multiplex PCR, the TCRdb table keeps only in-frame clones and is missing some. The sample has some 120,000 clones; about 90% are singletons. Material: peripheral blood, obtained 28 days after the second AZD1222 dose. The receptors derive from an adult who received the AZD1222 COVID-19 vaccine. CDR3s include the opening cysteine and the closing phenylalanine or tryptophan. The order of the fields is clone size, D gene, J gene, V gene, CDR3 protein, CDR3 DNA. The D gene is left open where the match is weak. A clone size is listed for some rows: how often the clone was seen (once, few, many), or a class if it is expanded.

clone_size: -
d_call: -
j_call: TRBJ1-2
v_call: TRBV30
cdr3_aa: CAWSGDSLNYGYTF
cdr3_nt: TGTGCCTGGAGTGGTGACAGCTTGAACTATGGCTACACCTTC

clone_size: medium-sized
d_call: TRBD1
j_call: TRBJ2-2
v_call: TRBV28
cdr3_aa: CASSLGDRVTGELFF
cdr3_nt: TGTGCCAGCAGTTTGGGGGACAGGGTCACCGGGGAGCTGTTTTTT

clone_size: -
d_call: -
j_call: TRBJ2-7
v_call: TRBV28
cdr3_aa: CASTEGGQGGTYEQYF
cdr3_nt: TGTGCCAGCACCGAGGGTGGACAGGGAGGGACCTACGAGCAGTACTTC

clone_size: -
d_call: -
j_call: TRBJ2-5
v_call: TRBV4-2
cdr3_aa: CASSQGQGGQETQYF
cdr3_nt: TGTGCCAGCAGCCAGGGGCAGGGGGGGCAAGAGACCCAGTACTTC

clone_size: -
d_call: TRBD1
j_call: TRBJ1-5
v_call: TRBV30
cdr3_aa: CAWSVGGSRNQPQHF
cdr3_nt: TGTGCCTGGAGTGTAGGGGGCTCTCGCAATCAGCCCCAGCATTTT

clone_size: once
d_call: -
j_call: TRBJ1-4
v_call: TRBV5-1
cdr3_aa: CASSLVAENEKLFF
cdr3_nt: TGCGCCAGCAGCTTGGTGGCGGAGAATGAAAAACTGTTTTTT

clone_size: -
d_call: -
j_call: TRBJ1-1
v_call: TRBV10-3
cdr3_aa: CAISEALGHEAFF
cdr3_nt: TGTGCCATCAGTGAGGCTTTAGGACACGAAGCTTTCTTT

clone_size: -
d_call: -
j_call: TRBJ1-2
v_call: TRBV21-1
cdr3_aa: CASSKGALGETNYGYTF
cdr3_nt: TGTGCCAGCAGCAAAGGAGCCCTTGGGGAAACTAACTATGGCTACACCTTC

clone_size: once
d_call: -
j_call: TRBJ1-2
v_call: TRBV14
cdr3_aa: CASSQGGRYGYTF
cdr3_nt: TGTGCCAGCAGCCAAGGCGGGCGCTATGGCTACACCTTC

clone_size: -
d_call: -
j_call: TRBJ1-5
v_call: TRBV28
cdr3_aa: CASTWGGGMIQPQHF
cdr3_nt: TGTGCCAGCACCTGGGGAGGGGGAATGATTCAGCCCCAGCATTTT

clone_size: -
d_call: -
j_call: TRBJ1-3
v_call: TRBV9
cdr3_aa: CASSVAVTRSTIYF
cdr3_nt: TGTGCCAGCAGCGTAGCTGTTACTCGGAGCACCATATATTTT

clone_size: -
d_call: -
j_call: TRBJ2-1
v_call: TRBV19
cdr3_aa: CASSLVSNEQFF
cdr3_nt: TGTGCCAGTAGTCTGGTTTCCAATGAGCAGTTCTTC

clone_size: -
d_call: -
j_call: TRBJ2-1
v_call: TRBV6-4
cdr3_aa: CASSDSIEHNEQFF
cdr3_nt: TGTGCCAGCAGTGACTCTATCGAACACAATGAGCAGTTCTTC

clone_size: -
d_call: -
j_call: TRBJ1-1
v_call: TRBV11-2
cdr3_aa: CASSYTRGTEAFF
cdr3_nt: TGTGCCAGCAGCTACACTCGGGGAACTGAAGCTTTCTTT

clone_size: -
d_call: -
j_call: TRBJ1-1
v_call: TRBV7-8
cdr3_aa: CASRPTANTEAFF
cdr3_nt: TGTGCCAGCAGGCCTACAGCGAACACTGAAGCTTTCTTT

clone_size: -
d_call: TRBD1
j_call: TRBJ1-1
v_call: TRBV7-9
cdr3_aa: CASSFGQGNTEAFF
cdr3_nt: TGTGCCAGCAGCTTTGGACAGGGGAACACTGAAGCTTTCTTT

clone_size: -
d_call: -
j_call: TRBJ2-1
v_call: TRBV6-5
cdr3_aa: CASSSLGDYNEQFF
cdr3_nt: TGTGCCAGCAGTTCACTAGGGGACTACAATGAGCAGTTCTTC

clone_size: once
d_call: -
j_call: TRBJ1-4
v_call: TRBV19
cdr3_aa: CASSGRQATNEKLFF
cdr3_nt: TGTGCCAGTAGTGGAAGACAAGCAACTAATGAAAAACTGTTTTTT

clone_size: once
d_call: -
j_call: TRBJ1-1
v_call: TRBV7-2
cdr3_aa: CASSSQGRGEAFF
cdr3_nt: TGTGCCAGCAGCAGCCAGGGGCGAGGTGAAGCTTTCTTT

clone_size: -
d_call: -
j_call: TRBJ2-5
v_call: TRBV30
cdr3_aa: CAWSVPGRGTQYF
cdr3_nt: TGTGCCTGGAGTGTCCCGGGACGTGGGACCCAGTACTTC

clone_size: -
d_call: -
j_call: TRBJ2-2
v_call: TRBV24-1
cdr3_aa: CATSNAGKYTGELFF
cdr3_nt: TGTGCCACCAGTAACGCAGGGAAATACACCGGGGAGCTGTTTTTT

clone_size: -
d_call: -
j_call: TRBJ2-2
v_call: TRBV28
cdr3_aa: CASSSLTGELFF
cdr3_nt: TGTGCCAGCAGTTCTCTAACCGGGGAGCTGTTTTTT

clone_size: few
d_call: TRBD1
j_call: TRBJ1-2
v_call: TRBV28
cdr3_aa: CASSRTGGNGYTF
cdr3_nt: TGTGCCAGCAGCCGGACAGGGGGCAATGGCTACACCTTC

clone_size: -
d_call: TRBD1
j_call: TRBJ1-2
v_call: TRBV5-6
cdr3_aa: CASSFGTGGGYTF
cdr3_nt: TGTGCCAGCAGCTTCGGGACAGGGGGTGGCTACACCTTC

clone_size: -
d_call: -
j_call: TRBJ2-1
v_call: TRBV21-1
cdr3_aa: CASSKKGTSGSCNEQFF
cdr3_nt: TGTGCCAGCAGCAAGAAGGGCACTAGCGGGAGTTGCAATGAGCAGTTCTTC

clone_size: -
d_call: -
j_call: TRBJ2-1
v_call: TRBV7-9
cdr3_aa: CASSLQNEQFF
cdr3_nt: TGTGCCAGCAGCCTCCAGAATGAGCAGTTCTTC

clone_size: -
d_call: -
j_call: TRBJ2-2
v_call: TRBV30
cdr3_aa: CAWSVPRAAGELFF
cdr3_nt: TGTGCCTGGAGTGTACCCAGGGCCGCCGGGGAGCTGTTTTTT

clone_size: -
d_call: -
j_call: TRBJ2-5
v_call: TRBV2
cdr3_aa: CASSENGKETQYF
cdr3_nt: TGTGCCAGCAGTGAGAACGGGAAAGAGACCCAGTACTTC

clone_size: -
d_call: -
j_call: TRBJ1-6
v_call: TRBV15
cdr3_aa: CATSFPGGNSPLHF
cdr3_nt: TGTGCCACCAGCTTTCCGGGTGGGAATTCACCCCTCCACTTT

clone_size: -
d_call: -
j_call: TRBJ1-6
v_call: TRBV4-1
cdr3_aa: CASSQRGKNSPLHF
cdr3_nt: TGCGCCAGCAGCCAACGGGGGAAGAATTCACCCCTCCACTTT

clone_size: -
d_call: -
j_call: TRBJ2-5
v_call: TRBV5-1
cdr3_aa: CASSVSGGSQETQYF
cdr3_nt: TGCGCCAGCAGTGTGAGCGGCGGATCACAAGAGACCCAGTACTTC

clone_size: -
d_call: TRBD1
j_call: TRBJ2-6
v_call: TRBV28
cdr3_aa: CASSSQMLRTGQQSGANVLTF
cdr3_nt: TGTGCCAGCAGTTCTCAGATGCTTCGGACAGGGCAGCAGTCTGGGGCCAACGTCCTGACTTTC

clone_size: few
d_call: TRBD2
j_call: TRBJ2-1
v_call: TRBV5-6
cdr3_aa: CASSPLFREASGSNEQFF
cdr3_nt: TGTGCCAGCAGCCCCCTGTTCCGGGAGGCTAGCGGGAGCAATGAGCAGTTCTTC

clone_size: -
d_call: TRBD1
j_call: TRBJ2-7
v_call: TRBV6-1
cdr3_aa: CASSEVPGTAYEQYF
cdr3_nt: TGTGCCAGCAGTGAAGTCCCTGGGACAGCATACGAGCAGTACTTC

clone_size: -
d_call: -
j_call: TRBJ2-1
v_call: TRBV18
cdr3_aa: CASSPPLDGYNEQFF
cdr3_nt: TGTGCCAGCTCACCACCCCTAGATGGGTACAATGAGCAGTTCTTC